The present entry profiles one T cell receptor beta chain with its context. Sequencing was performed with immunoSEQ multiplex PCR; in TCRdb, only in-frame clones are kept and a portion is missing. The sample comprises around 700,000 clones, more than 80% of which are singletons, and 0.2% to 0.3% rests with the top ten. The sample originates from a study of blood T cell repertoires in COVID-19. Study as a whole: T cells, B-cell-depleted T cells, or PBMCs provided the cDNA or gDNA that served as material.

Germline CDR1 reads SEHNR; CDR2 reads FQNEAQ (reference sequence). CDR3 length: 16 amino acids. Losses at the gene ends were 2 bases for V and 4 bases for J; bases not matched to a gene: 7. V gene TRBV7-9 combines with J gene TRBJ1-4; 7 positions match TRBD1. Source material: peripheral blood. This TCR was recovered from a woman aged 18-35 years with acute or convalescent COVID-19. The CDR3 region is CASSLPPGQFNEKLFF. The CDR3 nucleotides are TGTGCCAGCAGCTTACCTCCGGGACAGTTTAATGAAAAACTGTTTTTT.